The entry below gives a single TCR beta chain sequence along with its context. This specimen comes from a study of shared clonotypes between healthy human individuals. Sequencing was performed with immunoSEQ multiplex PCR; in TCRdb, only in-frame clones are kept and a portion is missing. In the table there are roughly 640,000 clones, around 74% of which are singletons. This CDR3 is 18 amino acids long. The germline V gene encodes CDR1 SGHVS and CDR2 FNYEAQ. V was trimmed by 2 bases and J by 0 bases, leaving 18 bases between them. The donor cohort consisted entirely of Caucasian adults residing in Nashville, Tennessee.

Sequencing used memory CD4+ T cells sorted from blood. Subset denoted: CD45RA-negative fraction. The sequence derives from a woman aged 25 to 39 in good health. The V call is TRBV7-6, the J call TRBJ2-3; a weak D match, TRBD2 (6 bases). CDR3 nucleotide sequence: TGTGCCAGCAGCTTATCCCCCCTGCCGAGCGGGAGCACAGATACGCAGTATTTT. This sequence encodes CASSLSPLPSGSTDTQYF.